These T cell receptor beta chains were read from a single sample in a study of T cell repertoires in cytomegalovirus infection. TCRdb fed the reads into MiXCR, producing one record per CDR3 protein. The profile shows hundreds of thousands of distinct CDR3 sequences, around 31% of them singletons. No antigen has been identified for these receptors. Sequenced material: cultured PBMCs, taken from culture after CMV antigen stimulation. These receptors were obtained from a human donor in good health (CMV status not recorded). Some clones in this sample may be carry-over from other donors' samples. CDR3s include the opening cysteine and the closing phenylalanine or tryptophan.

j_gene: TRBJ2-3
v_gene: TRBV7-9
CDR3aa: CASSTVNTQYF

j_gene: TRBJ2-3
v_gene: TRBV12-3/TRBV12-4
CDR3aa: CASSPRTSASTDTQYF

j_gene: TRBJ1-2
v_gene: TRBV12-5
CDR3aa: CASGSRGYGYTF

j_gene: TRBJ1-2
v_gene: TRBV5-5
CDR3aa: CASSPRDRAQSNYGYTF

j_gene: TRBJ2-4
v_gene: TRBV7-2
CDR3aa: CASSSFASGIQYF

j_gene: TRBJ1-2
v_gene: TRBV12-3/TRBV12-4
CDR3aa: CASSYAGSGYTF

j_gene: TRBJ2-5
v_gene: TRBV6-1
CDR3aa: CASQAGWSQETQYF

j_gene: TRBJ2-7
v_gene: TRBV7-2
CDR3aa: CASSLARYYEQYF

j_gene: TRBJ2-3
v_gene: TRBV20-1
CDR3aa: CSASRDPSTDTQYF

j_gene: TRBJ2-5
v_gene: TRBV19
CDR3aa: CASRTGAIDQETQYF

j_gene: TRBJ1-5
v_gene: TRBV6-1
CDR3aa: CASSEGGGDQPQHF

j_gene: TRBJ2-3
v_gene: TRBV7-2
CDR3aa: CASSARLAGGSDTQYF

j_gene: TRBJ2-3
v_gene: TRBV15
CDR3aa: CATSRVADPPDTQYF

j_gene: TRBJ2-5
v_gene: TRBV7-9
CDR3aa: CASRPPGGTQYF

j_gene: TRBJ1-1
v_gene: TRBV7-2
CDR3aa: CASSLAGGITEAFF

j_gene: TRBJ2-3
v_gene: TRBV6-1
CDR3aa: CATGRTDTQYF

j_gene: TRBJ1-6
v_gene: TRBV7-2
CDR3aa: CASTLGGGFYNSPLHF

j_gene: TRBJ1-1
v_gene: TRBV4-1
CDR3aa: CASSIRTGKDTEAFF

j_gene: TRBJ2-1
v_gene: TRBV4-1
CDR3aa: CASSQGAYLDEQFF

j_gene: TRBJ1-2
v_gene: TRBV11-2
CDR3aa: CASSLNLGLGDGYTF

j_gene: TRBJ2-3
v_gene: TRBV29-1
CDR3aa: CSAPGRSGRTDTQYF

j_gene: TRBJ2-6
v_gene: TRBV7-2
CDR3aa: CASSLVLLGSGANVLTF

j_gene: TRBJ2-5
v_gene: TRBV20-1
CDR3aa: CSARAPGLPQETQYF